This T cell receptor beta chain was recovered during a study of beta chain features in type 1 diabetes. Overall study results and limits: In all four CD4+ subsets, TCRB CDR3 length was significantly, moderately reduced in type 1 diabetes. More deletions and fewer insertions at VDJ junctions were found in patients with type 1 diabetes.

Germline V lookup: CDR1 GTSNPN, CDR2 SVGIG (reference sequence). The CDR3 is made up of 12 amino acids. The germline V and J ends were trimmed by 4 bases and 8 bases, with 12 bases remaining between them. Investigators reverse transcribed all isolated RNA, so they sequenced expressed TCRB transcripts. Only in-frame clones appear in the TCRdb table, and some are missing; sequencing was by immunoSEQ multiplex PCR. The sample has around 300,000 clones; 11% are singletons. Regarding this clone: The antigen remains undetermined.

The TCR originated in a woman in her 30s in good health. This rearrangement joins TRBV30 to TRBJ1-5; D possibly corresponds to TRBD1 (6 bases). The material sequenced was naive CD4+ T cells from blood. CDR3 sequence (DNA): TGTGCCTGGAACAGGGCGCCCGAGCCCCAGCATTTT. Protein product: CAWNRAPEPQHF.